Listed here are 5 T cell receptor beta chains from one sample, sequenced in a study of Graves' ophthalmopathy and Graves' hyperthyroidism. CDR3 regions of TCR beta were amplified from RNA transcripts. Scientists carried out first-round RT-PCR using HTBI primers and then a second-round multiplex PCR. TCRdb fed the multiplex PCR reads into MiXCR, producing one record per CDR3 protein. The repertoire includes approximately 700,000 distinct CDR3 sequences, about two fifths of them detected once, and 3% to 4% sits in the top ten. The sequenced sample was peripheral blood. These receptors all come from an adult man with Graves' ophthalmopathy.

CDR3 sequence: CASRSTGGSSGANVLTF. CDR3 in DNA: TGTGCCAGCAGGAGTACAGGGGGCAGCTCTGGGGCCAACGTCCTGACTTTC. The chain joins TRBV25-1 to TRBJ2-6; 9 nucleotides agree with TRBD1. The CDR3 length is 17 residues. The J segment lost 0 bases and the V segment lost 6 bases, leaving 6 bases of the junction unmatched. Germline V gene sequence: CDR1 MGHDK, CDR2 SYGVNS.

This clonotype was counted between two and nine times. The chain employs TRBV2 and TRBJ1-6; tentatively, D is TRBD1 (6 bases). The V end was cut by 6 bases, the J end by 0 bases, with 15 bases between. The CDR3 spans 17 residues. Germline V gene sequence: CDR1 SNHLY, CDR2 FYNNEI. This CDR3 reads CASSLRGPGSYNSPLHF. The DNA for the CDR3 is TGTGCCAGCAGCCTCCGGGGGCCGGGCTCCTATAATTCACCCCTCCACTTT. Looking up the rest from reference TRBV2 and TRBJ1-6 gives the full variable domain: EPEVTQTPSHQVTQMGQEVILRCVPISNHLYFYWYRQILGQKVEFLVSFYNNEISEKSEIFDDQFSVERPDGSNFTLKIRSTKLEDSAMYFCASSLRGPGSYNSPLHFGNGTRLTVT.

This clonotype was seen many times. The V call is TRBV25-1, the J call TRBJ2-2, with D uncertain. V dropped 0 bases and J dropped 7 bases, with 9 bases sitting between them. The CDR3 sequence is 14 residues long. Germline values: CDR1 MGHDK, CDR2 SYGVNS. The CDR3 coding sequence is TGTGCCAGCAGTGAATATATAGCTGGCGGGGAGCTGTTTTTT. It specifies CASSEYIAGGELFF.

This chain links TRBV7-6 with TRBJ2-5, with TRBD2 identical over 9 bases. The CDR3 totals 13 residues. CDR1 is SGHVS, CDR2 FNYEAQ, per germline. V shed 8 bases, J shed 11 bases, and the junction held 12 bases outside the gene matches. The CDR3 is CASYRAGGPTQYF. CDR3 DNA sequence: TGTGCCAGCTACCGGGCGGGAGGGCCTACGCAGTACTTC.

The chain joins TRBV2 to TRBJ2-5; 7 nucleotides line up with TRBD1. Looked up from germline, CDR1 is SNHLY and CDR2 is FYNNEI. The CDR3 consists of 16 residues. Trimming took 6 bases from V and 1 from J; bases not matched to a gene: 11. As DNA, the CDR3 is TGTGCCAGCAGCCTACAGGGGCGGACATTCCAAGAGACCCAGTACTTC. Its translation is CASSLQGRTFQETQYF. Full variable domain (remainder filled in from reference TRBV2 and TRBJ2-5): EPEVTQTPSHQVTQMGQEVILRCVPISNHLYFYWYRQILGQKVEFLVSFYNNEISEKSEIFDDQFSVERPDGSNFTLKIRSTKLEDSAMYFCASSLQGRTFQETQYFGPGTRLLVL.